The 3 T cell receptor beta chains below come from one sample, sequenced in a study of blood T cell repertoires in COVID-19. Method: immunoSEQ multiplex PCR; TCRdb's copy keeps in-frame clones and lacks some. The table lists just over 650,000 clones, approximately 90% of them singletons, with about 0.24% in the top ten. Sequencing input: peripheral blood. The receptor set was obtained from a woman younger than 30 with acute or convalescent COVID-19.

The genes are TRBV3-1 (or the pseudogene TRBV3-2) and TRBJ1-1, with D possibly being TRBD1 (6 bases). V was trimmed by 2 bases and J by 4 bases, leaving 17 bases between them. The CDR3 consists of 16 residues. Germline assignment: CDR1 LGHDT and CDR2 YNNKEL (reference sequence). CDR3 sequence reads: CASSQSTSTGSTEAFF. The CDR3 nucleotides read TGTGCCAGCAGCCAATCTACATCTACAGGGTCCACTGAAGCTTTCTTT.

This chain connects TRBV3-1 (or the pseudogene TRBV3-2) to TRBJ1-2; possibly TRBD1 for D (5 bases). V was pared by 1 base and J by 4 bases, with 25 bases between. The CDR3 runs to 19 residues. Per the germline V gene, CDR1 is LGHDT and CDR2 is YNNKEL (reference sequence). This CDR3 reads CASSQVWWGTTRSRYGYTF. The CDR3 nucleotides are TGTGCCAGCAGCCAAGTTTGGTGGGGCACTACCCGTAGTCGCTATGGCTACACCTTC.

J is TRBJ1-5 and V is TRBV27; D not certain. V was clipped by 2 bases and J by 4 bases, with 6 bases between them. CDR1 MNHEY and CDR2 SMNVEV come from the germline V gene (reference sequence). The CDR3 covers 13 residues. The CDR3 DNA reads TGTGCCAGCAGTTTAGCGCGTAATCAGCCCCAGCATTTT. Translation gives CASSLARNQPQHF.